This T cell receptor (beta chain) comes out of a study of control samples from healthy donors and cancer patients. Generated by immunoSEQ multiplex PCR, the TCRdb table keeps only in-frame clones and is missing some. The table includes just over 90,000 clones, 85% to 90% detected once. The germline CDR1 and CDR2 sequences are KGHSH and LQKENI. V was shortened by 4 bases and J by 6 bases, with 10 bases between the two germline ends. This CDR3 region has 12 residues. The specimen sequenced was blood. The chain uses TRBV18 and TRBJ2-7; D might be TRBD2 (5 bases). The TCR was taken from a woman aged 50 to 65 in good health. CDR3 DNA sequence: TGTGCCAGCTCACTCCGGGAACGCGAGCAGTACTTC. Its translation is CASSLREREQYF.